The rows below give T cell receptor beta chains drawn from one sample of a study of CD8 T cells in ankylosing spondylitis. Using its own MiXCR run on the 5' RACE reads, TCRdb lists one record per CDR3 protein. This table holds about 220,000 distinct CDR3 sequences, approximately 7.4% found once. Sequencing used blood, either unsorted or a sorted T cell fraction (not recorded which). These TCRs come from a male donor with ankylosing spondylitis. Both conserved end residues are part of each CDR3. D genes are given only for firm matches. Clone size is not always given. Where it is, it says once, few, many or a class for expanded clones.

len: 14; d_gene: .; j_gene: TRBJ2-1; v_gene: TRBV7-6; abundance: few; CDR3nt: TGTGCCAGCAGTACGGGCGGACAGTACAATGAGCAGTTCTTC; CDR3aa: CASSTGGQYNEQFF
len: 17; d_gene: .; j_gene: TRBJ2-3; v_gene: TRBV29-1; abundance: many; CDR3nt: TGCAGCGTTGAAGATGGGCAGGGAACGGGCTTGGGAGATACGCAGTATTTT; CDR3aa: CSVEDGQGTGLGDTQYF
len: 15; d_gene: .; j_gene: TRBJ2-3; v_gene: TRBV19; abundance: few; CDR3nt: TGTGCCAGTAGTATGTCCGGGAGTAGCACAGATACGCAGTATTTT; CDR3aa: CASSMSGSSTDTQYF
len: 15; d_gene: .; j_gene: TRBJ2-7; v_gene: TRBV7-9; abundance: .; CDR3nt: TGTGCCAGCAGCTTGGGCTTCATGAGCTCCTACGAGCAGTACTTC; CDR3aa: CASSLGFMSSYEQYF
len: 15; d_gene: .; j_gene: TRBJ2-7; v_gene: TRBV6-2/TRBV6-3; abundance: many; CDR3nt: TGTGCCAGCAGTTACTTCATCCCAACCACCTACGAGCAGTACTTC; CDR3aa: CASSYFIPTTYEQYF
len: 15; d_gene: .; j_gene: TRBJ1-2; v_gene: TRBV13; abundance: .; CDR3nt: TGTGCCAGCAGCCCGGCCCTTCAGCAAAACTATGGCTACACCTTC; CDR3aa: CASSPALQQNYGYTF
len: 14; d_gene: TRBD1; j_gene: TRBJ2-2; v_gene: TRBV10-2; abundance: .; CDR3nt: TGCGCCAGTACCGGGACAGGGGTCACCGGGGAGCTGTTTTTT; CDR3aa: CASTGTGVTGELFF
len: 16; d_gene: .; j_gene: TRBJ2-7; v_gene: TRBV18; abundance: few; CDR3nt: TGTGCCAGCTCACCACCGCCTGGGACTGGCGGCTACGAGCAGTACTTC; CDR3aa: CASSPPPGTGGYEQYF
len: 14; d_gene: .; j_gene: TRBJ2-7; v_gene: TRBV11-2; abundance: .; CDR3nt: TGTGCCAGCAGCTCAGGGACGGATATCTACGAGCAGTACTTC; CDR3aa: CASSSGTDIYEQYF
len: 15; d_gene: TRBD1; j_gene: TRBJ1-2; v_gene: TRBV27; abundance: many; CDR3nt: TGTGCCAGCAGTCTCGGACAGGGTTCGGTCTATGGCTACACCTTC; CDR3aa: CASSLGQGSVYGYTF
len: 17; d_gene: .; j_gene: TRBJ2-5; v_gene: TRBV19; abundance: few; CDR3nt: TGTGCCAGTAGTATAGATCTGGGCAGTGGAGGTGGAGAGACCCAGTACTTC; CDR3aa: CASSIDLGSGGGETQYF
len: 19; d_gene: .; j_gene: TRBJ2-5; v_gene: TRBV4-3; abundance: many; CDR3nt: TGCGCCAGCAGCCTAAGACCGGGTGGGGCCGGAGGGCCGCAAGAGACCCAGTACTTC; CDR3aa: CASSLRPGGAGGPQETQYF
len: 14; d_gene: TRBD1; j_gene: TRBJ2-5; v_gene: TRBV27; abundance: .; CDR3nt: TGTGCCAGCGGAGGGACAGGGAGTCTGGAGACCCAGTACTTC; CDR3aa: CASGGTGSLETQYF
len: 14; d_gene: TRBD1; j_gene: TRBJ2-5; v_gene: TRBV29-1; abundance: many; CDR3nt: TGCAGCGTTGACGGGGACAGGGGTAGAGAGACCCAGTACTTC; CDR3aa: CSVDGDRGRETQYF
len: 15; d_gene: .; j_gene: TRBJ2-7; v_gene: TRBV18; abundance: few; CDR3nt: TGTGCCAGCTCACCACCGACAGGTTTTCGCTACGAGCAGTACTTC; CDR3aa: CASSPPTGFRYEQYF
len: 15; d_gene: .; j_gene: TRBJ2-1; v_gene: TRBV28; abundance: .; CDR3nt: TGTGCCAGCAGTTTATCTGGGGGCGGCTACAATGAGCAGTTCTTC; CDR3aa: CASSLSGGGYNEQFF
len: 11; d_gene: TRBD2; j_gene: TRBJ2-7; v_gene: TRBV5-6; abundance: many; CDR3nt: TGTGCCAGTACTAGCGGCTACGAGCAGTACTTC; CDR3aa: CASTSGYEQYF
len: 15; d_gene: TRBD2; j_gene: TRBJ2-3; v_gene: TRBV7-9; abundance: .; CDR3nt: TGTGCCAGCAGCCGTGGACTAGTCGGTACAGATACGCAGTATTTT; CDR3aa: CASSRGLVGTDTQYF
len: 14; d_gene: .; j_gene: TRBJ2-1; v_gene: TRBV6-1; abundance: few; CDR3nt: TGTGCCGGCCGGGAGCTCAACGAGGACAATGAGCAGTTCTTC; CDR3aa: CAGRELNEDNEQFF
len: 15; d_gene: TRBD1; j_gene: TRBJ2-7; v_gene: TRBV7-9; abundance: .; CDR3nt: TGTGCCAGCAGCCCGCGGGGACAGGGGGCCTACGAGCAGTACTTC; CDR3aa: CASSPRGQGAYEQYF
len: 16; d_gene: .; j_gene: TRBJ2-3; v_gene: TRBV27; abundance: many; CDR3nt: TGTGCCAGCAGTTTTAAGGCCCGTCCCCCCACAGATACGCAGTATTTT; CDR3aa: CASSFKARPPTDTQYF
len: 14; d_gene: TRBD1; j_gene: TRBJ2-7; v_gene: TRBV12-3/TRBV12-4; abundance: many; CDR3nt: TGTGCCAGCAGTTATGGGACAGGGTGGGACGAGCAGTACTTC; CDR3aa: CASSYGTGWDEQYF
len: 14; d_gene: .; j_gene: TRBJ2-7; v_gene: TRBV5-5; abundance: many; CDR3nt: TGTGCCAGCAGCTTGCGTTGGGTGTTCCTCGAGCAGTACTTC; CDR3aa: CASSLRWVFLEQYF
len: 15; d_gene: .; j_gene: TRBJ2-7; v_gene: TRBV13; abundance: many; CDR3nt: TGTGCCAGCAGCCCCCGGACCGACCCTTCTTACGAGCAGTACTTC; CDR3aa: CASSPRTDPSYEQYF
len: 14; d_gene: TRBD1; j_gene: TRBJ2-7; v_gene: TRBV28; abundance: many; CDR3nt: TGTGCCAGCAGTTCAAGGGGACAGTCCTACGAGCAGTACTTC; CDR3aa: CASSSRGQSYEQYF
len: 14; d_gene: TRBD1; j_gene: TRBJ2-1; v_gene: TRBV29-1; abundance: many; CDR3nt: TGCAGCGTTGCGGGACAGGGAGGCTACAATGAGCAGTTCTTC; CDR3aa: CSVAGQGGYNEQFF
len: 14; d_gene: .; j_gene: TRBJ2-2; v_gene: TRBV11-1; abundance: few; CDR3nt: TGTGCCAGCTCCTACAGGGAGAACACCGGGGAGCTGTTTTTT; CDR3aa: CASSYRENTGELFF
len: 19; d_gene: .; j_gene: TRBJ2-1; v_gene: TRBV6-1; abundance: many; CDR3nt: TGTGCCAGCAGTGAAGCGCTCGGCTTCGAAACAAGCTCCTACAATGAGCAGTTCTTC; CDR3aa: CASSEALGFETSSYNEQFF
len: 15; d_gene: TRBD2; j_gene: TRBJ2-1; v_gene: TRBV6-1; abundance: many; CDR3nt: TGTGCCAGCAGACAACTAGCGGGGCCTCTCAATGAGCAGTTCTTC; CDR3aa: CASRQLAGPLNEQFF
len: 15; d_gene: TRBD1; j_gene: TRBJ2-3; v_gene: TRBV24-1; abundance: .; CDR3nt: TGTGCCACCAGTGAAGACAGGGGCGGCACAGATACGCAGTATTTT; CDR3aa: CATSEDRGGTDTQYF
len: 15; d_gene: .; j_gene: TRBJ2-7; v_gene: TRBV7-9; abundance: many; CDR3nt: TGTGCCAGCAGCTGGGCGGTCAGTTCTATCCACGAGCAGTACTTC; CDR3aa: CASSWAVSSIHEQYF
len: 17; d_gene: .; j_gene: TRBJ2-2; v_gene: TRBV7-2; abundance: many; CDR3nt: TGTGCCAGCAGCAAAACCCCCAGGAGCGTGAACACCGGGGAGCTGTTTTTT; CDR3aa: CASSKTPRSVNTGELFF
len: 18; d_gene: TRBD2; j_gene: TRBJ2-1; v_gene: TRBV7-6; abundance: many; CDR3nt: TGTGCCAGCAGCTTAGACCTTGTACTAGCGGGAGTGGAGAATGAGCAGTTCTTC; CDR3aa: CASSLDLVLAGVENEQFF
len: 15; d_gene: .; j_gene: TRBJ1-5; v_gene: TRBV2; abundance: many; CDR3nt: TGTGCCAGCAGACCGGGTTTCAATAGCAATCAGCCCCAGCATTTT; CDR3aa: CASRPGFNSNQPQHF
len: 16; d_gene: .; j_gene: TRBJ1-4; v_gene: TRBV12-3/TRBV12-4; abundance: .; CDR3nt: TGTGCCAGCAGTTCCACCAACAGGGAGATGGATGAAAAACTGTTTTTT; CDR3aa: CASSSTNREMDEKLFF
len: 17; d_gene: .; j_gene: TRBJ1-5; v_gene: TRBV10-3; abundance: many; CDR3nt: TGTGCCATCAGTGGTCGGCAGGGCTCGGGGGGCAATCAGCCCCAGCATTTT; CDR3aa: CAISGRQGSGGNQPQHF
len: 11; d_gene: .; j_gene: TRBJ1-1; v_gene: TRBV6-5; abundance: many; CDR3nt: TGTGCCAGCAGTTACGACCGGGAAGCTTTCTTT; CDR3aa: CASSYDREAFF
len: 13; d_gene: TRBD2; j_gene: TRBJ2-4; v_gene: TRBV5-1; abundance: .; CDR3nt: TGCGCCAGCAGGACTAGCGGGAGAAACATTCAGTACTTC; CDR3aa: CASRTSGRNIQYF
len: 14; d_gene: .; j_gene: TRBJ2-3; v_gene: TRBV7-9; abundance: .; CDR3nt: TGTGCCAGCAGCCCCCCGGTGGGGACAGATACGCAGTATTTT; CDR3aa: CASSPPVGTDTQYF
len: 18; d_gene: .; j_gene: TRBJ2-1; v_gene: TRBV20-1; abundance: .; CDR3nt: TGCAGTGCTAGAGAACCCCTCGCTAGCGCCCGCTCCTACAATGAGCAGTTCTTC; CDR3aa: CSAREPLASARSYNEQFF
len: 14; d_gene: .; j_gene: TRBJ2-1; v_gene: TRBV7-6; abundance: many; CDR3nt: TGTGCCAGCAGCACAGGGTCATCCTACAATGAGCAGTTCTTC; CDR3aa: CASSTGSSYNEQFF
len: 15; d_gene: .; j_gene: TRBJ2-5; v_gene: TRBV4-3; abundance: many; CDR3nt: TGCGCCAGCAGCCAAGATAAGCTACTACAAGAGACCCAGTACTTC; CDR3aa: CASSQDKLLQETQYF
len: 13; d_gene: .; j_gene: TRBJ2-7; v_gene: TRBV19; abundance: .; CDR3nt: TGTGCCAGTAGTTGGGGACTTACCTACGAGCAGTACTTC; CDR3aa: CASSWGLTYEQYF
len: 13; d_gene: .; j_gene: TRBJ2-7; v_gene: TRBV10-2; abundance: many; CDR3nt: TGCGCCAGCGGGTGGGGGGCCTCCTACGAGCAGTACTTC; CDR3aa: CASGWGASYEQYF